The 2 T cell receptor beta chains in this list originate from one sample, sequenced in a study of blood T cell repertoires in COVID-19. Profiled with immunoSEQ multiplex PCR; TCRdb holds only in-frame clones, not every one. The table records 80,000 or so clones, approximately 86% of them present only once. Sequencing input: peripheral blood. The receptors derive from a woman between 55 and 75 years old with acute or convalescent COVID-19.

This rearrangement joins TRBV6-5 to TRBJ2-1; perhaps TRBD1 as D (6 bases). V lost 6 bases and J lost 0, with 9 bases in between. This CDR3 comprises 14 residues. CDR1 MNHEY and CDR2 SVGAGI come from the germline V gene. CDR3 in amino acids: CASRTDSSYNEQFF. CDR3 bases: TGTGCCAGCAGGACGGACAGCTCCTACAATGAGCAGTTCTTC.

The CDR3 region has the DNA TGTGCCAGCAGTTTAACCCGTAGCGGGGTGGGGACCGGGAATGAGCAGTTCTTC. Translation gives CASSLTRSGVGTGNEQFF. The rearrangement links TRBV28 to TRBJ2-1; 8 bases align to TRBD2. The CDR3 contains 18 residues. V lost 2 bases and J lost 7; bases outside the gene matches: 16. From germline, CDR1 is MDHEN and CDR2 SYDVKM.